This TCR beta chain came from a study of blood T cell repertoires in COVID-19 (TCRdb year 2020). In the study overall: Samples from collaborators originated in the United States, Italy and Spain and spanned both the acute and convalescent phases of COVID-19. The prospective study material was composed of cDNA or gDNA derived from T cells, B-cell-depleted T cells, or PBMCs. The samples were drawn from two sources: the first 160 participants of the ongoing ImmuneRACE study, and 1,000 to 1,500 subjects contributed by 6 global collaborators. A de-identified subject ID, COVID-19 status, age in years and sex were almost always included in the sample metadata. Where available, HLA class I and class II types were obtained from metadata supplied by the sample provider rather than from assay-based typing. A freely available public database, intended as a resource for researchers studying the immune response to SARS-CoV-2, is where the repertoires were released. The dataset comprised deeply sampled blood TCRbeta repertoires from subjects exposed to, actively infected with, or recovered from COVID-19.

What the work shows at the level of the full study, not this receptor alone: Clinical and demographic metadata were provided uncurated, with the amount varying by source and participant.

Enrolling through a virtual design, the prospective study's participants ranged in age from about 18 to 89 years and lived across 24 United States geographic areas. To assign participants to cohorts, the prospective study relied on clinical history that participants themselves reported in a screening survey and a study questionnaire. Exposed participants had been in contact, within 2 weeks of entering the study, with a person who had a PCR-confirmed or clinician-diagnosed case of COVID-19. Each participant in the prospective study had whole blood, serum and a nasopharyngeal or oropharyngeal swab collected by mobile phlebotomists. Additional blood draws and questionnaires over an approximately two-month period could optionally be provided by prospective study participants. Blood samples from the prospective study were shipped frozen or at room temperature prior to DNA extraction. From the cysteine up to the phenylalanine, the CDR3 has a length of 12 residues. The entry retains the CDR3 DNA only, 36 bases that are in frame from base 1. V drops 5 bases and J drops 8 bases, leaving 12 bases in between. Via the germline V gene, CDR1 is MDHEN and CDR2 SYDVKM.

On this clone itself: Its recognized antigen is unknown. Base qualities are not recorded, but no much larger clone differs from it by a single base.

TCRbeta CDR3 regions were amplified from genomic DNA by means of the immunoSEQ Assay, a bias-controlled multiplex PCR. The paper's data handling went like this. The number of nucleated cells in each sample was estimated by amplification of reference gene primers within the assay. To quantify the absolute abundance of each unique TCRbeta CDR3 rearrangement, sequence reads were collapsed and filtered. For each sample, productive Simpson clonality was calculated as the square root of Simpson's diversity index over productive rearrangements. The clones in this table, taken by TCRdb from immuneACCESS, are in-frame only. Not every clone is retained; where verified, under half of the shortfall comes from an unresolved V gene, and the cause of the rest is unknown. V and J calls plus clone size are reproduced from that table; the DNA served to infer D and trimming. This sample has about 350,000 clones in its table, and roughly 90% of those were observed once. The ten most abundant clones make up 0.85% to 1.3% of the sample.

Input material: PBMCs or T cells enriched from blood (not recorded which). The V and J segments used are TRBV28 and TRBJ1-2; TRBD1 might be the D gene, on 5 matching bases. The receptor comes from a woman aged 25 to 45 who had been exposed to COVID-19. The sequenced DNA is TGTGCCAGCAGTGCAGGGTTCCGCGGCTACACCTTC. It translates to CASSAGFRGYTF.